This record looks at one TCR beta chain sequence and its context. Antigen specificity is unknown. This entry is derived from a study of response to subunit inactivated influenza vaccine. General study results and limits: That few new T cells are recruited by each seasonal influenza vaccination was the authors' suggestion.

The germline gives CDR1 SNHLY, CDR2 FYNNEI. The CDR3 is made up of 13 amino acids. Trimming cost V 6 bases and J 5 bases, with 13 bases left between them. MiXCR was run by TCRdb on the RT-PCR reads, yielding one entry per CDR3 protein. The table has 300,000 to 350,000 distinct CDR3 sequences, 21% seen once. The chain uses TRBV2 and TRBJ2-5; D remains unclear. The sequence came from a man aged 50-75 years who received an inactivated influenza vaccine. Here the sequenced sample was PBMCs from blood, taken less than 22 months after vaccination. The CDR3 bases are TGTGCCAGCAGCCGGACGGGCGTGGAGACCCAGTACTTC. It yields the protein CASSRTGVETQYF. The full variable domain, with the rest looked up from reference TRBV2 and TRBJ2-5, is EPEVTQTPSHQVTQMGQEVILRCVPISNHLYFYWYRQILGQKVEFLVSFYNNEISEKSEIFDDQFSVERPDGSNFTLKIRSTKLEDSAMYFCASSRTGVETQYFGPGTRLLVL.